What follows are 29 T cell receptor beta chains derived from one specimen sequenced in a study of T-cell memory formation after mild COVID-19. Using its own MiXCR run on the 5' RACE reads, TCRdb lists one record per CDR3 protein. The sample holds under 60,000 distinct CDR3 sequences, around 9.7% seen once. Sequencing was performed on PBMCs or a T cell subset sorted from them (not recorded which). The receptors stem from an adult woman who had mild COVID-19 (a few samples of this study predate the infection). Cell type and time point are not known.

V is TRBV20-1 and J is TRBJ2-3; tentative D call: TRBD1 (5 bases). Germline-derived CDR1 and CDR2 are DFQATT and SNEGSKA (reference sequence). Between the trimmed V and J ends, which lost 0 bases and 2 bases, there was a span of 21 bases. The CDR3 loop spans 18 amino acids. The CDR3 here is CSARDLGRRSFSTDTQYF. CDR3 coding DNA: TGCAGTGCTAGAGATTTGGGGCGGCGCTCCTTCTCCACAGATACGCAGTATTTT.

This clonotype was seen at least ten times. V is TRBV5-1 and J is TRBJ2-5; 11 nucleotides line up with TRBD2. Germline loops: CDR1 SGHRS, CDR2 YFSETQ. The trim removed 1 base at V and 4 bases at J, leaving 6 bases unmatched. There are 16 residues in the CDR3. The CDR3 DNA reads TGCGCCAGCAGCTTGACTCTAGCGGGAGGCTCAGAGACCCAGTACTTC. Amino acids: CASSLTLAGGSETQYF. Together with reference TRBV5-1 and TRBJ2-5, the CDR3 gives the full variable domain: KAGVTQTPRYLIKTRGQQVTLSCSPISGHRSVSWYQQTPGQGLQFLFEYFSETQRNKGNFPGRFSGRQFSNSRSEMNVSTLELGDSALYLCASSLTLAGGSETQYFGPGTRLLVL.

This clonotype came up a few times. J is TRBJ1-5 and V is TRBV12-3 or TRBV12-4; no clear D. Trimming left V 3 bases short and J 0 bases short, with 9 bases between. CDR3 length: 15 residues. The CDR3 bases are TGTGCCAGCAGTTTTCGCCCAGATAGCAATCAGCCCCAGCATTTT. Translating it yields CASSFRPDSNQPQHF.

This clonotype was counted between two and nine times. The chain employs TRBV5-1 and TRBJ1-1; D possibly corresponds to TRBD1 (5 bases). V dropped 0 bases and J dropped 2 bases, with 8 bases sitting between them. The CDR3 totals 14 residues. In germline, CDR1 is SGHRS, CDR2 YFSETQ. CDR3 sequence: CASSLVRENTEAFF. The DNA for the CDR3 is TGCGCCAGCAGCTTGGTCAGGGAAAACACTGAAGCTTTCTTT.

This clonotype was found many times. The chain joins TRBV10-3 to TRBJ2-7; D not resolved. Trimming cost V 6 bases and J 4 bases, with 7 bases left between them. CDR3 length: 11 amino acids. In germline, CDR1 is ENHRY, CDR2 SYGVKD. The CDR3 reads CAISPGYEQYF. Here the CDR3 DNA reads TGTGCCATCAGCCCAGGTTACGAGCAGTACTTC.

The sample holds many counts of this clonotype. The chain carries TRBV12-3 or TRBV12-4 and TRBJ1-2; D gene unclear. The germline V and J ends were trimmed by 1 base and 5 bases, with 5 bases remaining between them. CDR3 length equals 12 residues. The CDR3 region is CASSLEGYGYTF. The CDR3 DNA is TGTGCCAGCAGTTTAGAAGGGTATGGCTACACCTTC.

The chain links TRBV20-1 to TRBJ2-2, with TRBD1 identical over 7 bases. Trimming removed 3 bases from V and 1 base from J; junction bases left unmatched: 2. CDR1 and CDR2 from the germline V gene are DFQATT and SNEGSKA (reference sequence). This CDR3 is built from 14 residues. This chain's CDR3 is CSASRTGNTGELFF. CDR3 sequence (DNA): TGCAGTGCTAGCCGGACAGGGAACACCGGGGAGCTGTTTTTT.

Many counts were recorded for this clonotype. The chain carries TRBV18 and TRBJ2-1; D is possibly TRBD1 or TRBD2 (5 bases each). The CDR3 consists of 15 residues. The ends were cut back, 6 bases at V and 1 base at J, with 13 bases in the middle. In germline, CDR1 is KGHSH, CDR2 LQKENI. Here the CDR3 reads CASSHLGGSYNEQFF. CDR3 nucleotide sequence: TGTGCCAGCTCGCACCTTGGGGGATCCTACAATGAGCAGTTCTTC.

This clonotype was detected many times. Here the CDR3 DNA reads TGTGCCAGCAGCTTCAGGGCCGGGCCCCAGCATTTT. It specifies CASSFRAGPQHF. The chain recombines TRBV5-5 with TRBJ1-5; possibly TRBD1 for D (5 bases). The CDR3 is 12 amino acids. Trimming left V 2 bases short and J 9 bases short, with 9 bases between. Germline CDR1 SGHKS, CDR2 YYEKEE (reference sequence). The variable domain in full, completed from reference TRBV5-5 and TRBJ1-5, reads DAGVTQSPTHLIKTRGQQVTLRCSPISGHKSVSWYQQVLGQGPQFIFQYYEKEERGRGNFPDRFSARQFPNYSSELNVNALLLGDSALYLCASSFRAGPQHFGDGTRLSIL.

This clonotype was detected many times. This chain joins TRBV7-2 and TRBJ2-2; D ambiguous. Germline V CDR1 and CDR2: SGHTA, FQGNSA. The CDR3 is 12 amino acids. V was trimmed by 6 bases and J by 4 bases, leaving 6 bases between them. As DNA, the CDR3 is TGTGCCAGCAGTCTATTCACCGGGGAGCTGTTTTTT. It encodes CASSLFTGELFF.

J is TRBJ2-5 and V is TRBV5-1; the D is unclear. Trimming stripped 1 base from V and 0 bases from J, with 1 base between. CDR1 SGHRS and CDR2 YFSETQ come from the germline V gene. The CDR3 has 12 amino acids. This CDR3 is CASSLYQETQYF. The CDR3 DNA follows: TGCGCCAGCAGCTTGTACCAAGAGACCCAGTACTTC.

This clonotype appeared many times. The genes are TRBV7-6 and TRBJ1-1; D is perhaps TRBD1 (5 bases). CDR3 length equals 14 residues. Germline CDR1 reads SGHVS; CDR2 reads FNYEAQ. V lost 3 bases, J lost 5 bases, and 13 bases lay in between. The CDR3 here is CASSFGGRRTEAFF. The CDR3 DNA reads as TGTGCCAGCAGCTTCGGGGGACGGAGAACTGAAGCTTTCTTT.

The table lists this clonotype with a few counts. V gene TRBV19 combines with J gene TRBJ2-2; perhaps TRBD2 as D (6 bases). The germline V gene encodes CDR1 LNHDA and CDR2 SQIVND (reference sequence). Trimming stripped 6 bases from V and 0 bases from J, with 8 bases between. This CDR3 has 14 amino acids. CDR3 in DNA: TGTGCCAGTAGGGGGACTTCGAACACCGGGGAGCTGTTTTTT. Translating it yields CASRGTSNTGELFF. Full variable domain (rest looked up from reference TRBV19 and TRBJ2-2): DGGITQSPKYLFRKEGQNVTLSCEQNLNHDAMYWYRQDPGQGLRLIYYSQIVNDFQKGDIAEGYSVSREKKESFPLTVTSAQKNPTAFYLCASRGTSNTGELFFGEGSRLTVL.

V gene TRBV5-1 combines with J gene TRBJ2-5; 11 bases fit TRBD2. In germline, CDR1 is SGHRS, CDR2 YFSETQ. The CDR3 consists of 15 residues. V shed 7 bases, J shed 0 bases, and the junction held 5 bases outside the gene matches. CDR3 sequence (DNA): TGCGCCAGCCGGGCTAGCGGGGGGTACCAAGAGACCCAGTACTTC. It is translated as CASRASGGYQETQYF. Full variable domain (missing parts from reference TRBV5-1 and TRBJ2-5): KAGVTQTPRYLIKTRGQQVTLSCSPISGHRSVSWYQQTPGQGLQFLFEYFSETQRNKGNFPGRFSGRQFSNSRSEMNVSTLELGDSALYLCASRASGGYQETQYFGPGTRLLVL.

The chain links TRBV30 to TRBJ1-2; D possibly corresponds to TRBD1 (5 bases). The CDR3 consists of 13 residues. CDR1 is GTSNPN and CDR2 is SVGIG in the germline V gene (reference sequence). V was cut by 4 bases and J by 1 base, with 10 bases left in between. The CDR3 is CAWKDTFNYGYTF. The CDR3 DNA is TGTGCCTGGAAGGACACTTTTAACTATGGCTACACCTTC. Complete variable domain (other parts from reference TRBV30 and TRBJ1-2): SQTIHQWPATLVQPVGSPLSLECTVEGTSNPNLYWYRQAAGRGLQLLFYSVGIGQISSEVPQNLSASRPQDRQFILSSKKLLLSDSGFYLCAWKDTFNYGYTFGSGTRLTVV.

This clonotype was observed many times. The chain carries TRBV27 and TRBJ2-2; 10 bases agree with TRBD1. Germline V lookup: CDR1 MNHEY, CDR2 SMNVEV (reference sequence). With V trimmed by 6 bases and J by 7 bases, 5 bases remained unmatched. There are 14 residues in the CDR3. CDR3 region: CASRDRGLGGELFF. DNA of the CDR3: TGTGCCAGCAGAGACAGGGGGCTTGGCGGGGAGCTGTTTTTT.

CDR3 sequence (DNA): TGTGCCAGCAGTTTTGGAGGGCCGAACAATGAGCAGTTCTTC. Translation gives CASSFGGPNNEQFF. J is TRBJ2-1 and V is TRBV12-3 or TRBV12-4, with D perhaps TRBD2 (6 bases). The CDR3 runs to 14 residues. V was pared by 3 bases and J by 5 bases, with 11 bases between.

The CDR3 nucleotides read TGTGCCAGCAGTTCCTTAGCGGGCCGGGGGTACAATGAGCAGTTCTTC. It translates to CASSSLAGRGYNEQFF. V is TRBV12-3 or TRBV12-4 and J is TRBJ2-1; TRBD2 agrees at 7 bases. This CDR3 contains 16 residues. With 4 bases clipped from V and 4 bases from J, the junction kept 10 bases outside the gene matches.

This chain connects TRBV7-9 to TRBJ2-2; D might be TRBD2 (6 bases). V gave up 5 bases and J gave up 0 bases, with 19 bases separating them. The CDR3 covers 18 residues. Germline values: CDR1 SEHNR, CDR2 FQNEAQ (reference sequence). CDR3 in amino acids: CASSNSGGAGANTGELFF. The CDR3 DNA follows: TGTGCCAGCAGCAACAGCGGCGGGGCAGGCGCGAACACCGGGGAGCTGTTTTTT.

This clonotype was counted between two and nine times. The genes are TRBV9 and TRBJ1-3; D is possibly TRBD1 (6 bases). Germline values: CDR1 SGDLS, CDR2 YYNGEE. Trimming stripped 0 bases from V and 0 bases from J, with 10 bases between. The CDR3 loop spans 16 amino acids. The CDR3 sequence is CASSVDGRGSGNTIYF. As DNA, the CDR3 is TGTGCCAGCAGCGTAGACGGCAGGGGCTCTGGAAACACCATATATTTT.

This clonotype came up a few times. This sequence joins TRBV20-1 and TRBJ1-5; possible D gene TRBD1, 5 bases. Germline CDR1 DFQATT, CDR2 SNEGSKA (reference sequence). V gave up 0 bases and J gave up 0 bases, with 15 bases separating them. This CDR3 is 17 amino acids long. The CDR3 sequence is CSAREKRGTHSNQPQHF. Here the CDR3 DNA reads TGCAGTGCTAGAGAGAAGAGAGGGACTCATAGCAATCAGCCCCAGCATTTT.

The rearrangement uses TRBV24-1 and TRBJ2-7, with D uncertain. This CDR3 is built from 13 residues. Between the trimmed V and J ends, which lost 4 bases and 6 bases, there was a span of 12 bases. Germline assignment: CDR1 KGHDR and CDR2 SFDVKD. Written as DNA, the CDR3 is TGTGCCACCAGTGACCCCGGGTATGGCGAGCAGTACTTC. The encoded protein is CATSDPGYGEQYF.

V usage is TRBV7-9 and J usage is TRBJ1-1; 7 positions agree with TRBD1. Germline V gene sequence: CDR1 SEHNR, CDR2 FQNEAQ (reference sequence). The J segment lost 1 base and the V segment lost 5 bases, leaving 4 bases of the junction unmatched. The CDR3 length is 14 residues. The CDR3 DNA sequence: TGTGCCAGCAGCGCTCAGGGGGGGAACACTGAAGCTTTCTTT. This translates into CASSAQGGNTEAFF.

CDR3 in DNA: TGTGCCAGCAGTTTGCTGGACCCCAATTCACCCCTCCACTTT. It translates to CASSLLDPNSPLHF. V gene TRBV12-3 or TRBV12-4 combines with J gene TRBJ1-6; D is uncertain. The CDR3 loop spans 14 amino acids. V lost 3 bases, J lost 7 bases, and 10 bases lay in between.

A note on this clonotype: One base away lies a much larger clone, so this may be a sequencing read error. The chain combines TRBV5-6 with TRBJ2-7, with D possibly TRBD2 on 6 matching bases. CDR1 and CDR2 from the germline V gene are SGHDT and YYEEEE. The CDR3 consists of 14 residues. Trimming cost V 1 base and J 0 bases, with 8 bases left between them. For the CDR3, the DNA is TGTGCCAGCAGCTTGCTCGGGAGCTCCTACGAGCAGTACTTC. It is translated as CASSLLGSSYEQYF.

V gene TRBV7-8 combines with J gene TRBJ1-1; D possibly corresponds to TRBD1 (5 bases). The CDR3 sequence is 15 residues long. V was cut by 2 bases and J by 0 bases, with 10 bases left in between. CDR1 and CDR2 from the germline V gene are SGHVS and FQNEAQ. This CDR3 is CASSLPGPVNTEAFF. The CDR3, as DNA: TGTGCCAGCAGCTTACCGGGACCGGTGAACACTGAAGCTTTCTTT.

This clonotype was picked up many times. This chain uses TRBV7-2 with TRBJ2-1; D might be TRBD2 (5 bases). CDR1 and CDR2 from the germline V gene are SGHTA and FQGNSA. The length of the CDR3 is 17 residues. V lost 5 bases to trimming and J lost 3 bases, with 20 bases between them. The CDR3 coding sequence is TGTGCCAGCAGCCCCCGGACTGGACTCGGGGTCTACAATGAGCAGTTCTTC. Amino acid sequence: CASSPRTGLGVYNEQFF.

This clonotype occurred a few times. The V gene is TRBV20-1, the J gene TRBJ1-5; 7 nucleotides line up with TRBD1. The CDR3 contains 13 residues. Per the germline V gene, CDR1 is DFQATT and CDR2 is SNEGSKA (reference sequence). The J segment lost 7 bases and the V segment lost 1 base, leaving 4 bases of the junction unmatched. The CDR3, as DNA: TGCAGTGCTAGAGGACAGGGTGGGCAGCCCCAGCATTTT. Protein: CSARGQGGQPQHF.

This chain connects TRBV11-2 to TRBJ2-7; no clear D. With 0 bases removed from V and 1 base from J, the gap between germline ends came to 7 bases. The CDR3 consists of 14 residues. Germline CDR1 and CDR2: SGHAT and FQNNGV. The CDR3 spells CASSLDRASYEQYF. Here the CDR3 DNA reads TGTGCCAGCAGCTTAGATCGGGCATCCTACGAGCAGTACTTC.